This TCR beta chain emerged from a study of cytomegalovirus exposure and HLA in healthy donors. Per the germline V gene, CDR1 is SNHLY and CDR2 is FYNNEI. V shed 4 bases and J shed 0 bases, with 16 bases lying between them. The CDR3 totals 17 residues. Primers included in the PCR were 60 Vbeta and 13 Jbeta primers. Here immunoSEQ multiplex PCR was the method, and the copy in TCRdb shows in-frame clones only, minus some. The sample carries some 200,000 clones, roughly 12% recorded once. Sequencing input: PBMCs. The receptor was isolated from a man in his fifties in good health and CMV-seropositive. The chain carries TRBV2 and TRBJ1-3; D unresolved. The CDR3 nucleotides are TGTGCCAGCAGTGCCAACAGCCTAACGAGCTCTGGAAACACCATATATTTT. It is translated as CASSANSLTSSGNTIYF. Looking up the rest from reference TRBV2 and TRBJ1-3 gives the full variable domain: EPEVTQTPSHQVTQMGQEVILRCVPISNHLYFYWYRQILGQKVEFLVSFYNNEISEKSEIFDDQFSVERPDGSNFTLKIRSTKLEDSAMYFCASSANSLTSSGNTIYFGEGSWLTVV.